Shown below are 14 T cell receptor beta chains from a single sample sequenced in a study of T cell responses to AZD1222 COVID-19 vaccine. The repertoire was sequenced with immunoSEQ multiplex PCR; TCRdb's copy has only in-frame clones and lacks some. The sample holds about 86,000 clones, about 92% seen once. The material sequenced was peripheral blood, taken on day 0 of AZD1222 vaccination. The receptors were gathered from an adult in good health.

The chain has TRBV6-6 and TRBJ1-4; TRBD1 might be the D (6 bases). Germline V gives CDR1 MNHNY, CDR2 SVGAGI (reference sequence). This CDR3 is 14 amino acids long. Trimming removed 10 bases from V and 2 bases from J, with 14 bases in between. The CDR3 loop is CATLTGSTNEKLFF. CDR3 coding DNA: TGTGCCACCCTGACAGGCAGCACTAATGAAAAACTGTTTTTT.

V gene TRBV28 combines with J gene TRBJ1-3; D not resolved. The CDR3 contains 15 residues. Germline V gene lookup returns CDR1 MDHEN and CDR2 SYDVKM. The V end lost 5 bases, the J end lost 4 bases, and 15 bases lay between the germline ends. Here the CDR3 DNA reads TGTGCCAGCAGTGCTCAACGGGCGTCAGGAAACACCATATATTTT. Amino acid sequence: CASSAQRASGNTIYF.

This sequence joins TRBV19 and TRBJ2-1; tentatively, D is TRBD1 (6 bases). Germline CDR1 is LNHDA and CDR2 is SQIVND (reference sequence). This CDR3 spans 15 amino acids. V was shortened by 3 bases and J by 8 bases, with 17 bases between the two germline ends. The CDR3 nucleotides read TGTGCCAGTAGTATGCCAAGGGGGAGAGGAGATGAGCAGTTCTTC. Residues: CASSMPRGRGDEQFF.

The rearrangement joins TRBV5-1 to TRBJ2-7, with a tentative D call TRBD1 (6 bases). This CDR3 has 13 residues. Germline assignment: CDR1 SGHRS and CDR2 YFSETQ. Trimming cost V 4 bases and J 4 bases, with 12 bases left between them. The CDR3 DNA follows: TGCGCCAGCAGCCCGGACAGAACATACGAGCAGTACTTC. Encoded protein: CASSPDRTYEQYF. Variable domain in full (rest from reference TRBV5-1 and TRBJ2-7): KAGVTQTPRYLIKTRGQQVTLSCSPISGHRSVSWYQQTPGQGLQFLFEYFSETQRNKGNFPGRFSGRQFSNSRSEMNVSTLELGDSALYLCASSPDRTYEQYFGPGTRLTVT.

J is TRBJ1-1 and V is TRBV3-1 (or the pseudogene TRBV3-2); no clear D. Germline V gene data show CDR1 as LGHDT and CDR2 as YNNKEL (reference sequence). The V and J ends lost 1 base and 1 base respectively, with 10 bases between them. This CDR3 contains 15 residues. The CDR3 nucleotides read TGTGCCAGCAGCCAAGCCCCTGACGGGAACACTGAAGCTTTCTTT. Translating gives CASSQAPDGNTEAFF.

The gene calls are TRBV4-1 and TRBJ2-5; 8 bases align to TRBD2. The CDR3 loop spans 16 amino acids. Germline assignment: CDR1 MGHRA and CDR2 YSYEKL. The ends lost 1 base at V and 3 bases at J; junction bases unmatched: 7. The CDR3 sequence is CASSQVGAGVEETQYF. The CDR3 nucleotides are TGCGCCAGCAGCCAAGTTGGAGCGGGGGTCGAAGAGACCCAGTACTTC.

The genes are TRBV19 and TRBJ2-2; perhaps D is TRBD1 or TRBD2 (5 bases each). In germline, CDR1 is LNHDA, CDR2 SQIVND (reference sequence). CDR3 length: 15 amino acids. Trimming shortened V by 4 bases and J by 0 bases, and 9 bases separated the two germline ends. Here the CDR3 reads CASSTWGPNTGELFF. In nucleotides, the CDR3 is TGTGCCAGTAGTACCTGGGGACCGAACACCGGGGAGCTGTTTTTT.

CDR3 DNA: TGTGCCAGCAAGTCTCCCGGTTCAGGGCCCGGTGAGCAGTACTTC. This sequence encodes CASKSPGSGPGEQYF. J is TRBJ2-7 and V is TRBV7-9; the D gene is possibly TRBD1 (5 bases). CDR1 and CDR2 from the germline V gene are SEHNR and FQNEAQ (reference sequence). This CDR3 has 15 amino acids. Trimming pared 7 bases from V and 7 bases from J, leaving 23 bases between.

The chain couples TRBV7-8 to TRBJ1-5, with a possible D match to TRBD1 (5 bases). Trimming pared 5 bases from V and 9 bases from J, leaving 23 bases between. The CDR3 runs to 16 residues. Germline V lookup: CDR1 SGHVS, CDR2 FQNEAQ. CDR3 sequence (DNA): TGTGCCAGCAGCCGGACACCCCAAGTGGAGGTCAGGCCCCAGCATTTT. As protein: CASSRTPQVEVRPQHF.

The chain joins TRBV6-5 to TRBJ2-2; TRBD2 agrees at 7 bases. Trimming took 5 bases from V and 0 from J; bases not matched to a gene: 3. The CDR3 consists of 15 residues. Germline V lookup: CDR1 MNHEY, CDR2 SVGAGI. The DNA for the CDR3 is TGTGCCAGCAGTCTAGCGGACGCGAACACCGGGGAGCTGTTTTTT. Its translation is CASSLADANTGELFF.

The rearrangement uses TRBV18 and TRBJ1-4, with D maybe TRBD1 (5 bases). The CDR3 covers 15 residues. Trimming shortened V by 6 bases and J by 3 bases, and 14 bases separated the two germline ends. The germline V gene has CDR1 KGHSH and CDR2 LQKENI. The CDR3, as DNA: TGTGCCAGCTCCCAAAGGCGAGGGGCTAATGAAAAACTGTTTTTT. Protein sequence: CASSQRRGANEKLFF.

The chain recombines TRBV6-1 with TRBJ1-4; no clear D gene. There are 12 residues in the CDR3. Trimming stripped 3 bases from V and 8 bases from J, with 7 bases between. The germline V gene has CDR1 MNHNS and CDR2 SASEGT. CDR3 DNA: TGTGCCAGCAGTGAGGGAAGGGAAAAACTGTTTTTT. This sequence encodes CASSEGREKLFF.

Here the CDR3 reads CASSLARATPNNEQFF. The CDR3 nucleotides are TGTGCCAGCAGCTTAGCGCGGGCGACACCCAACAATGAGCAGTTCTTC. This chain connects TRBV13 to TRBJ2-1; a weak D match, TRBD2 (5 bases). V lost 1 base to trimming and J lost 5 bases, with 15 bases between them. Germline CDR1 PRHDT, CDR2 FYEKMQ (reference sequence). The CDR3 spans 16 residues.

This clone has a single count. The CDR3, as DNA: TGTGCCAGCAGCTCGGACGGGAACACTGAAGCTTTCTTT. It yields the protein CASSSDGNTEAFF. The chain joins TRBV7-3 to TRBJ1-1; D is ambiguous. CDR3 size: 13 residues. CDR1 is SGHTA, CDR2 FQGTGA, per germline. V lost 4 bases and J 1 base, leaving 7 bases between the germline ends.